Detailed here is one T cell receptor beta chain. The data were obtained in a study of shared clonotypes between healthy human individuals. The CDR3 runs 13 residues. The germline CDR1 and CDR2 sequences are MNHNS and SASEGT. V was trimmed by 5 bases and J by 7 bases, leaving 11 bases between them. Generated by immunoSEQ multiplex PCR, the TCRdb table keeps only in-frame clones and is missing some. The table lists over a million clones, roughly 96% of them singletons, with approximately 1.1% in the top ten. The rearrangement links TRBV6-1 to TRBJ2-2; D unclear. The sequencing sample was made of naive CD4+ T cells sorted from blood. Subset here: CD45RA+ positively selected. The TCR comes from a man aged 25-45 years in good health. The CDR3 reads CASSPTVRGELFF. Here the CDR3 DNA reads TGTGCCAGCAGTCCCACGGTCCGCGGGGAGCTGTTTTTT.